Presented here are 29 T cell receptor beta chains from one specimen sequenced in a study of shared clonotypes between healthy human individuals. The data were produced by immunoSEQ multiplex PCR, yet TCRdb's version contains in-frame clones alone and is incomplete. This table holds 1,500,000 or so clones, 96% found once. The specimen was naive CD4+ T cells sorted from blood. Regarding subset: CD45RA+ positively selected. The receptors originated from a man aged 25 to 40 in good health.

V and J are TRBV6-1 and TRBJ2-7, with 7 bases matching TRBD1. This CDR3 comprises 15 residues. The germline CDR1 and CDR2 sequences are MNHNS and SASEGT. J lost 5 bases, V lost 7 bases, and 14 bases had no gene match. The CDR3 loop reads CASIRGQGESNEQYF. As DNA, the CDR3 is TGTGCCAGCATTAGAGGGCAGGGGGAGTCTAACGAGCAGTACTTC.

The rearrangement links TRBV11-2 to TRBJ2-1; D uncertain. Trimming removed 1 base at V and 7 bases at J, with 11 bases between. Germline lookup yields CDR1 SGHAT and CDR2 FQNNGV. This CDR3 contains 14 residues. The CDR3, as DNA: TGTGCCAGCAGCTTAGTTAAGCGCCTGAATGAGCAGTTCTTC. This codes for CASSLVKRLNEQFF.

The CDR3 sequence: CASSLEDSAYNEQFF. CDR3 coding DNA: TGCGCCAGCAGCTTGGAAGACAGCGCCTACAATGAGCAGTTCTTC. The chain recombines TRBV5-1 with TRBJ2-1, with a tentative D call TRBD1 (5 bases). CDR1 is SGHRS, CDR2 YFSETQ, per germline. This CDR3 has 15 residues. Trimming took 0 bases from V and 2 from J, leaving 9 bases between them.

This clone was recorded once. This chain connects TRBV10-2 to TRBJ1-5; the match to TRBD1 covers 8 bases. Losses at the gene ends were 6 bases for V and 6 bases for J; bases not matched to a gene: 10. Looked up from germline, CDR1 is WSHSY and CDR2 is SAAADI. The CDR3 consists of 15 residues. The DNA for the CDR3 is TGCGCCAGCAGCGCCGACAGGGGAAGTGGTCAGCCCCAGCATTTT. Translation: CASSADRGSGQPQHF.

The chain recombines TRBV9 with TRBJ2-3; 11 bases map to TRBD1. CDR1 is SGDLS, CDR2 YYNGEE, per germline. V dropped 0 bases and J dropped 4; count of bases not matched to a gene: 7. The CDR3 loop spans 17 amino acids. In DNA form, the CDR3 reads TGTGCCAGCAGCGTAGGGTTATGGGGACAGGGGGCAGATACGCAGTATTTT. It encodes CASSVGLWGQGADTQYF.

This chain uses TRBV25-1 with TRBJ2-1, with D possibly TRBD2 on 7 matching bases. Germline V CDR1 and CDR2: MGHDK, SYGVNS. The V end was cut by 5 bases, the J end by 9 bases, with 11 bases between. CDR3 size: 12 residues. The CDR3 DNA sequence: TGTGCCAGCAGTTCGGGGGGCGGTGAGCAGTTCTTC. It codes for CASSSGGGEQFF.

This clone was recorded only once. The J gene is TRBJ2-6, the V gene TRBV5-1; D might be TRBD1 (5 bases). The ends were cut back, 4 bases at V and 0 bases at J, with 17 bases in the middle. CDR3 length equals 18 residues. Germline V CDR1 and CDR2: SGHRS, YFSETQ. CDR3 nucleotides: TGCGCCAGCAGCACCGACGCAGGGTTCTCCTCTGGGGCCAACGTCCTGACTTTC. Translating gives CASSTDAGFSSGANVLTF.

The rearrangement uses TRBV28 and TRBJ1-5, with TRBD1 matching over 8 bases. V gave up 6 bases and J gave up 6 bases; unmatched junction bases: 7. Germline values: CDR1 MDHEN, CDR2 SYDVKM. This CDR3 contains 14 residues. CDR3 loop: CASRPGGRSQPQHF. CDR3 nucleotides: TGTGCCAGCAGACCAGGGGGCCGGAGTCAGCCCCAGCATTTT.

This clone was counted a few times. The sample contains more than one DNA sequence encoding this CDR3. CDR3 DNA: TGTGCCATCAGTGAGGGGACTTACAATGAGCAGTTCTTC. Translating gives CAISEGTYNEQFF. This chain uses TRBV10-3 with TRBJ2-1; weak D call: TRBD2 (6 bases). This CDR3 contains 13 residues. V shed 2 bases and J shed 4 bases, with 6 bases lying between them. CDR1 ENHRY and CDR2 SYGVKD come from the germline V gene.

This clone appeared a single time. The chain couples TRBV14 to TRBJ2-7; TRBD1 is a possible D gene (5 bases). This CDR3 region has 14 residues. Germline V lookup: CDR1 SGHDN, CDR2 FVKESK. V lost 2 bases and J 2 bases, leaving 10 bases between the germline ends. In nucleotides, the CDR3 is TGTGCCAGCAGCCAACTGGGGCTGACCTACGAGCAGTACTTC. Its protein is CASSQLGLTYEQYF.

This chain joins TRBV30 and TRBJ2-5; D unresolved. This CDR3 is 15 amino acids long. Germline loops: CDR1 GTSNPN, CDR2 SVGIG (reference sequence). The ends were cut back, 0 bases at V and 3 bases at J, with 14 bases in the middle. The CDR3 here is CAWSVSWGLKETQYF. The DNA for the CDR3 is TGTGCCTGGAGTGTTAGTTGGGGTTTGAAAGAGACCCAGTACTTC.

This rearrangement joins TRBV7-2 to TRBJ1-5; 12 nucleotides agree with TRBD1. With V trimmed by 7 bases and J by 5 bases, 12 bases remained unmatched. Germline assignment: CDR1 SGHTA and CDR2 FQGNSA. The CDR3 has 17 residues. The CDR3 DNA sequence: TGTGCCAGCATCATTTCGGCCGGGACAGGGGGCCATCAGCCCCAGCATTTT. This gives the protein CASIISAGTGGHQPQHF.

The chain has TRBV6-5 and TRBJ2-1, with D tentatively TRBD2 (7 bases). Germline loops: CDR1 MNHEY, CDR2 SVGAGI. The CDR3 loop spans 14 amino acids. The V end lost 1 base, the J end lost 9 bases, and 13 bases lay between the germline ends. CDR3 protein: CASSYFTGRGEQFF. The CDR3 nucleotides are TGTGCCAGCAGTTACTTCACAGGGAGGGGTGAGCAGTTCTTC.

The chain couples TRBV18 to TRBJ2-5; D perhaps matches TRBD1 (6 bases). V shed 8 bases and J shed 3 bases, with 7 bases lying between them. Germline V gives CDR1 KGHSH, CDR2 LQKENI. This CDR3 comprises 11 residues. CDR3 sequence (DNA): TGTGCCAGCGGGGACAAAGAGACCCAGTACTTC. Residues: CASGDKETQYF.

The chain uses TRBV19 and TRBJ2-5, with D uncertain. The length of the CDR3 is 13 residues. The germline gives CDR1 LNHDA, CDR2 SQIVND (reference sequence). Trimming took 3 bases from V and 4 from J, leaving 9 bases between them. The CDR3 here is CASSILIAETQYF. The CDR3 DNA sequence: TGTGCCAGTAGTATCCTGATTGCAGAGACCCAGTACTTC.

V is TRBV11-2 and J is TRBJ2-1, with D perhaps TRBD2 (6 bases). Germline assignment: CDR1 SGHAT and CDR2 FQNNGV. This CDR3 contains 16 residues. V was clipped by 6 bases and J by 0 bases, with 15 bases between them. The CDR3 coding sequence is TGTGCCAGCAGGGGGAGCGGGCGAAACTCCTACAATGAGCAGTTCTTC. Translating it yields CASRGSGRNSYNEQFF.

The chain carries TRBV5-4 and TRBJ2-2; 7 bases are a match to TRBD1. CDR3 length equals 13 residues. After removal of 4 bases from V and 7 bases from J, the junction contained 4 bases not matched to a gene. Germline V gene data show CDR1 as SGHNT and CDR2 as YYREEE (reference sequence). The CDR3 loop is CASSRTGVGELFF. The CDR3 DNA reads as TGTGCCAGCAGCAGAACAGGGGTCGGGGAGCTGTTTTTT.

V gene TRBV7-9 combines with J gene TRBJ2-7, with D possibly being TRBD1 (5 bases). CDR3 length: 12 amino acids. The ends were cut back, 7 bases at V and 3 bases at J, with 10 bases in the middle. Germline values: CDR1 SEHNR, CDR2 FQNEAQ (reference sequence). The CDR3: CASKQDSYEQYF. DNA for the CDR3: TGTGCCAGCAAACAAGACAGCTACGAGCAGTACTTC.

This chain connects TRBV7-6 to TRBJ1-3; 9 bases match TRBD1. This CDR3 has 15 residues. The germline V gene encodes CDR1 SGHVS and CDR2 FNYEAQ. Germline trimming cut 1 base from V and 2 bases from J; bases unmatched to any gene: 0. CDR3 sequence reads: CASSLGQGAGNTIYF. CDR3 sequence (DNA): TGTGCCAGCAGCTTAGGACAGGGGGCTGGAAACACCATATATTTT.

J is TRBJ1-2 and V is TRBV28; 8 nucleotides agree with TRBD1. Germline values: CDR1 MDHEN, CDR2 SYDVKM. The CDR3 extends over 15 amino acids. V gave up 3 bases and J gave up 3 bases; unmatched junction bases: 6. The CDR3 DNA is TGTGCCAGCAGTTTGTCAGGGGGCCCGGACTATGGCTACACCTTC. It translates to CASSLSGGPDYGYTF.

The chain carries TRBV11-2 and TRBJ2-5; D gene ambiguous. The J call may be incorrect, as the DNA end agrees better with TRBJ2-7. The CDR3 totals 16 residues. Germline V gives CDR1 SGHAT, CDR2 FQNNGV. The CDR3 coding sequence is TGTGCCAGCAGCTCGTTAAAAGGTGGTGCTACCTACGAGCAGTACTTC. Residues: CASSSLKGGATYEQYF.

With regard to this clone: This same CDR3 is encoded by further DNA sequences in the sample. The DNA of the CDR3 is TGCAGCGTTTTGCAGGGTGGGGAGACCCAGTACTTC. Translation gives CSVLQGGETQYF. V is TRBV29-1 and J is TRBJ2-5, with D possibly matching TRBD1 (5 bases). The V gene's germline CDR1 is SQVTM and CDR2 ANQGSEA. The V and J ends lost 5 bases and 5 bases respectively, with 12 bases between them. This CDR3 comprises 12 residues.

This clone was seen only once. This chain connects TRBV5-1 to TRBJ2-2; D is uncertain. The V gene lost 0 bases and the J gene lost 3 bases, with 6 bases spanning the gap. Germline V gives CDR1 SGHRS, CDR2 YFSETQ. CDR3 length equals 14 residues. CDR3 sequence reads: CASSLGLDTGELFF. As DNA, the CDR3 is TGCGCCAGCAGCTTGGGGCTAGACACCGGGGAGCTGTTTTTT.

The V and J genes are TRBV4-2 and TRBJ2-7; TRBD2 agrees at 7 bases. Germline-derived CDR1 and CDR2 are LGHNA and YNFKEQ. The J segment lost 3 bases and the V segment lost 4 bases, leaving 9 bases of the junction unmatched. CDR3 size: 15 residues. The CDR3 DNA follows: TGTGCCAGCAGCCGATCTGTTAGCGGGCACTACGAGCAGTACTTC. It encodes CASSRSVSGHYEQYF.

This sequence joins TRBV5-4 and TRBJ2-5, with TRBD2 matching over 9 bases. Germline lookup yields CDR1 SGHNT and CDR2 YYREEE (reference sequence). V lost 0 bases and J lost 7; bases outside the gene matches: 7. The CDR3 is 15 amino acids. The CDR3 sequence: CASSLELAGIRTQYF. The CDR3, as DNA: TGTGCCAGCAGCTTGGAGCTAGCGGGAATCAGGACCCAGTACTTC.

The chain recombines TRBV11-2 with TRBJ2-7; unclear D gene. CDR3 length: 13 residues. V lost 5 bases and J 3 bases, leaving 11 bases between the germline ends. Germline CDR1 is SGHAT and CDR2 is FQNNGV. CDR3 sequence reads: CASSQISGYEQYF. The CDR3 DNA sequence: TGTGCCAGCAGCCAGATTTCAGGCTACGAGCAGTACTTC.

CDR3 amino acids: CASSGGRETQYF. CDR3 coding DNA: TGTGCCAGCAGTGGAGGGCGAGAGACCCAGTACTTC. The chain recombines TRBV14 with TRBJ2-5; D is perhaps TRBD2 (6 bases). The V end was cut by 6 bases, the J end by 4 bases, with 9 bases between. There are 12 residues in the CDR3. Per germline, CDR1 SGHDN and CDR2 FVKESK.

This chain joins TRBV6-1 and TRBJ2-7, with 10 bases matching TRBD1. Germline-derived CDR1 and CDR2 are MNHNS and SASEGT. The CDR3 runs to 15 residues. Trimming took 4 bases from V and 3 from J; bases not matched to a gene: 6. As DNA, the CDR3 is TGTGCCAGCAGTGGGCCCGGGACAGGGGACTACGAGCAGTACTTC. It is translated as CASSGPGTGDYEQYF.

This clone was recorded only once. The CDR3 region has the DNA TGTGCCAGCAGAAGAGTGAATGATACAGATACGCAGTATTTT. Translating gives CASRRVNDTDTQYF. The J gene is TRBJ2-3, the V gene TRBV14, with D unresolved. The CDR3 sequence is 14 residues long. Trimming pared 6 bases from V and 3 bases from J, leaving 13 bases between. From germline, CDR1 is SGHDN and CDR2 FVKESK.